This T cell receptor beta chain was recovered during a study of cytomegalovirus exposure and HLA in healthy donors. This CDR3 spans 13 amino acids. With V trimmed by 5 bases and J by 4 bases, 5 bases remained unmatched. Germline lookup yields CDR1 MNHNS and CDR2 SASEGT. With 60 Vbeta and 13 Jbeta primers, the PCR was carried out. Data came from immunoSEQ multiplex PCR; TCRdb stores just in-frame clones and leaves some out. This sample has approximately 170,000 clones; less than 90% occur once, and the top ten carry around 4.1%. This clonotype originated in a man aged 45-60 years in good health and CMV-seropositive. Sequenced: PBMCs. The chain is built from TRBV6-1 and TRBJ2-7; TRBD1 aligns across 7 bases. As DNA, the CDR3 is TGTGCCAGCAGTACAGGGGAGAAGTACGAGCAGTACTTC. Translation gives CASSTGEKYEQYF.